This T cell receptor (beta chain) was recovered during a study of blood T cells in healthy people across ages (dated by TCRdb to between 2014 and 2016). For context, the study as a whole: In model experiments, template switching captured roughly one uniquely barcoded TCR beta cDNA molecule for every two T cells. Age-related changes in TCR beta repertoire diversity were measured in the study by deep sequencing normalized with unique cDNA molecular identifiers. Four age groups were formed from the donors: young (average roughly 15 years), middle-aged (approximately 39), aged (62) and long-lived (about 75). Two additional independent replicas of 1 million unique cDNA reads from the same blood draw were analyzed for two donors (one aged 18 to 30 and one aged 80 or older).

With respect to this clonotype: Its antigen remains unidentified. Per-nucleotide qualities are absent, and no much larger clonotype sits a single base away.

From a lookup of the germline V gene, CDR1 and CDR2 are MNHEY and SVGAGI. Relative to germline, V is missing 0 bases and J is missing 4 bases, with 8 bases of the junction outside any gene match. The CDR3 sequence holds 17 residues, the cysteine and phenylalanine included. Only CDR3 DNA remains: 51 bases, in frame from the first base. Systemically healthy Caucasian individuals from Russia, 39 in total and aged about 6 to 100 years, were included as donors. Each donor gave 8.5 to 10 milliliters of peripheral blood, collected into EDTA-treated Vacutainer tubes. Ficoll-Paque density-gradient centrifugation was used to isolate PBMCs, with at least 6 million per sample. Trizol reagent was used to extract total RNA from the PBMCs, yielding at least 5.5 micrograms per sample. Naive CD45RAhigh/CD27high T cell percentages were measured by flow cytometry on a PBMC aliquot from every donor. Library construction relied on 5' RACE. These reads were obtained on an Illumina HiSeq 2500. A second PCR of roughly 6 to 11 cycles was performed with a sample-barcoded 5' primer and a J-beta primer mix. A template-switch 5' adaptor carrying 12 random nucleotides introduced a unique molecular identifier onto each TCR beta cDNA molecule. Each sample yielded at least 2.5 million CDR3-containing paired-end reads. First-strand cDNA synthesis was performed from all RNA using the Mint cDNA synthesis kit, with priming by a TRBC-specific oligonucleotide. Following uracil-DNA glycosylase treatment, a first 18-cycle PCR with universal primers M1SS and BC2_uni_R was performed on all cDNA. The paper's processing steps were these. Each sample was normalized by randomly selecting 1 million high-quality reads, each carrying a distinct molecular identifier. Reads with shared molecular identifiers were discarded instead of being binned into consensus sequences. MiTCR, set to a Q25 quality threshold and the strictest error-elimination algorithm, was used for CDR3 identification, clonotype clustering and error correction. A nonparametric unseen species model with Euler transformation was used to estimate lower-bound total TCR beta diversity. TCRdb's own reprocessing of the public reads used fastp at Q25 and MiXCR and kept productive beta chains. Rows are combined by CDR3 protein, so each entry shows the most common genes and DNA. TCRdb, not the original authors, processed these V and J calls. The sample contains around 800,000 distinct CDR3 sequences, roughly 26% of them found a single time. The top ten hold 3% of the sample.

Overall results and qualifications from the work: Bulk unsorted PBMC profiling prevented conclusive comparison of naive and antigen-experienced compartments. Because the CMV infection status of the donors was unknown, age-related changes in expanded clonotypes may potentially have been confounded. Compared with the aged group, the long-lived group had more naive CD4+ T cells, fewer expanded clones and increased TCR diversity, suggesting age selection. Observed TCR beta diversity correlated strongly with the percentage of naive T cells measured by flow cytometry. Estimates of total diversity from one million sequenced T cells were regarded as lower bounds and underestimates. As age increased, observed TCR beta diversity per million T cells dropped in a roughly linear way, and a significant reduction was already evident by age 40.

These data also formed part of another study, on T cells of mothers and their children. As the second paper documents: The donors were nine systemically healthy Caucasian individuals, made up of three mothers and their six children. cDNA synthesis used all of the extracted RNA, with about 1.5 ug of RNA in each 15 ul reaction. In the second PCR, sample barcodes and 2-4 random nucleotides were introduced via the M1S primer. More than 8 million TCR beta CDR3 reads were obtained from each mother, and some 3 million reads were obtained from each child. Thymic selection shapes the output of TCR recombination in a similar way in related and unrelated pairs, and inherited differences have a minor effect. Normalized repertoire overlap was always slightly but never significantly higher in related than unrelated mother-child pairs. No persistent microchimeric T cell clones were detected, at a sensitivity of approximately 90 clones per million clonotypes. In the study, deep NGS was used to compare the TCR beta repertoires of mothers and children, and features distinguishing related mother-child pairs from unrelated individuals were sought. The mean age was 40 +/- 4 years for the mothers and roughly 11 +/- 4 years for the children. After adapter ligation with NEBNext reagents, the libraries were sequenced on Illumina HiSeq 2000 with 100+100 nt paired-end reads. Mother and child libraries were prepared a month apart and sequenced in separate runs to prevent cross-contamination. Between roughly 450,000 and 2,200,000 distinct TCR beta clonotypes were identified per donor. Naive TCR beta clonotypes were estimated from low-frequency clonotypes matched to each donor's FACS-determined naive share, without sorting.

This sequence uses TRBV6-5 and TRBJ2-1, and TRBD2 matches 8 of the central bases. The sequence came from a boy between 10 and 17 years old in good health. The sequenced material came from blood. CDR3 sequence: CASSYSRNSGTYNEQFF. The base sequence is TGTGCCAGCAGTTACTCGAGGAATAGCGGGACATACAATGAGCAGTTCTTC.